This TCR beta chain was identified during a study of CD8+ T cells in alopecia areata. Study summary: Treated patients received oral tofacitinib, 5 to 10 mg twice daily.

Reverse transcribed after extraction, RNA yielded cDNA as the sequencing template. Assay used: immunoSEQ multiplex PCR; TCRdb lists only in-frame clones, some missing. The sample yields about 110,000 clones, about 59% seen once. Findings and limits, study-wide: Tofacitinib significantly reduced both scalp clonality and expanded CD8+ clones among the top 100.

Noted treatment: oral pan-JAK inhibitor, 5-10 mg twice daily. About this clone: Its antigen is still unknown.

This material consisted of CD8+ T cells sorted from blood, taken at week 24, from a patient treated with tofacitinib. The source is a human donor with alopecia areata.

CDR3 sequence (DNA): TGCGCCAGCAGCTTGTCGGGGGGCTATCGAGACAATGAGCAGTTCTTC. It is translated as CASSLSGGYRDNEQFF. V usage is TRBV5-1 and J usage is TRBJ2-1; D might be TRBD2 (7 bases). With 1 base removed from V and 5 bases from J, the gap between germline ends came to 16 bases. This CDR3 has 16 amino acids. Germline assignment: CDR1 SGHRS and CDR2 YFSETQ. The whole variable domain, remainder taken from reference TRBV5-1 and TRBJ2-1, is KAGVTQTPRYLIKTRGQQVTLSCSPISGHRSVSWYQQTPGQGLQFLFEYFSETQRNKGNFPGRFSGRQFSNSRSEMNVSTLELGDSALYLCASSLSGGYRDNEQFFGPGTRLTVL.